Below are 22 T cell receptor beta chains sequenced from a single sample in a study of blood T cell repertoires in COVID-19. Data came from immunoSEQ multiplex PCR; TCRdb stores just in-frame clones and leaves some out. This table has 300,000 or so clones, around four fifths appearing once. Sequenced input: peripheral blood. The source is a woman aged 45 to 65 with acute or convalescent COVID-19.

The chain carries TRBV7-9 and TRBJ1-4; D perhaps matches TRBD1 (6 bases). The germline V and J ends were trimmed by 5 bases and 7 bases, with 14 bases remaining between them. Germline V gene sequence: CDR1 SEHNR, CDR2 FQNEAQ (reference sequence). This CDR3 contains 14 residues. The CDR3 here is CASSPRGGSEKLFF. CDR3 nucleotide sequence: TGTGCCAGCAGCCCTAGAGGGGGTAGTGAAAAACTGTTTTTT. Full variable domain (rest looked up from reference TRBV7-9 and TRBJ1-4): DTGVSQNPRHKITKRGQNVTFRCDPISEHNRLYWYRQTLGQGPEFLTYFQNEAQLEKSRLLSDRFSAERPKGSFSTLEIQRTEQGDSAMYLCASSPRGGSEKLFFGSGTQLSVL.

The rearrangement links TRBV30 to TRBJ1-2; a possible D gene is TRBD1 (5 bases). CDR3 length: 13 residues. V dropped 2 bases and J dropped 4 bases, with 11 bases sitting between them. Germline values: CDR1 GTSNPN, CDR2 SVGIG (reference sequence). As DNA, the CDR3 is TGTGCCTGGAGTAAGGGGCTCCTCTATGGCTACACCTTC. The encoded protein is CAWSKGLLYGYTF.

This clone has a single count. The chain employs TRBV5-8 and TRBJ2-5; 12 bases agree with TRBD2. V lost 3 bases, J lost 4 bases, and 13 bases stayed unmatched. Germline CDR1 SGHTS, CDR2 YDEGEE. This CDR3 has 18 amino acids. The CDR3 loop reads CASSSLRWGGLAGETQYF. The CDR3 DNA reads TGTGCCAGCAGCTCCCTGAGGTGGGGGGGACTAGCGGGAGAGACCCAGTACTTC.

The J gene is TRBJ2-7, the V gene TRBV4-2; tentatively, D is TRBD1 (5 bases). With 2 bases removed from V and 1 base from J, the gap between germline ends came to 9 bases. CDR3 length: 14 residues. Germline V gene data show CDR1 as LGHNA and CDR2 as YNFKEQ. In DNA, the CDR3 is TGTGCCAGCAGCCAACATGACAGATCCTACGAGCAGTACTTC. Its translation: CASSQHDRSYEQYF.

The CDR3 sequence is CASSPRTSGTDTQYF. CDR3 nucleotide sequence: TGTGCCAGCAGCCCCCGGACTAGCGGCACAGATACGCAGTATTTT. The chain carries TRBV7-9 and TRBJ2-3, with 9 bases aligning to TRBD2. CDR1 and CDR2 (germline): SEHNR, FQNEAQ (reference sequence). Losses at the gene ends were 5 bases for V and 1 base for J; bases not matched to a gene: 4. The CDR3 sequence is 15 residues long. The variable domain in full, with the rest retrieved from reference TRBV7-9 and TRBJ2-3, is DTGVSQNPRHKITKRGQNVTFRCDPISEHNRLYWYRQTLGQGPEFLTYFQNEAQLEKSRLLSDRFSAERPKGSFSTLEIQRTEQGDSAMYLCASSPRTSGTDTQYFGPGTRLTVL.

Turning to this clone: The sample holds other DNA sequences that translate to the same CDR3. The V gene is TRBV5-1, the J gene TRBJ1-6, with 7 bases that match TRBD1. V lost 4 bases, J lost 6 bases, and 4 bases stayed unmatched. Germline CDR1 is SGHRS and CDR2 is YFSETQ. The CDR3 runs 14 residues. The CDR3 is CASSPGQTNSPLHF. In nucleotides, the CDR3 is TGCGCCAGCAGCCCGGGACAGACTAATTCACCCCTCCACTTT.

This chain connects TRBV11-2 to TRBJ1-1, with unresolved D. This CDR3 contains 11 residues. V shed 1 base and J shed 9 bases, with 6 bases lying between them. The germline V gene has CDR1 SGHAT and CDR2 FQNNGV. The CDR3 loop reads CASSLARKAFF. The CDR3 coding sequence is TGTGCCAGCAGCTTAGCGCGAAAAGCTTTCTTT. The full variable domain, in which reference TRBV11-2 and TRBJ1-1 provide the parts outside the CDR3, is EAGVAQSPRYKIIEKRQSVAFWCNPISGHATLYWYQQILGQGPKLLIQFQNNGVVDDSQLPKDRFSAERLKGVDSTLKIQPAKLEDSAVYLCASSLARKAFFGQGTRLTVV.

This chain links TRBV5-6 with TRBJ2-3; D remains ambiguous. Trimming left V 6 bases short and J 11 bases short, with 25 bases between. There are 15 residues in the CDR3. The germline V gene has CDR1 SGHDT and CDR2 YYEEEE. CDR3 sequence: CASTIGGSYQDGQYF. DNA of the CDR3: TGTGCCAGCACCATAGGCGGATCCTACCAAGATGGGCAGTATTTT.

This clone has only one observation. The chain joins TRBV14 to TRBJ1-2; D uncertain. Germline V gene lookup returns CDR1 SGHDN and CDR2 FVKESK. V lost 0 bases and J lost 5, with 13 bases in between. The CDR3 is 15 amino acids. CDR3 coding DNA: TGTGCCAGCAGCCAAGAGGGAGACGGGAGGTATGGCTACACCTTC. Encoded protein: CASSQEGDGRYGYTF.

The chain is built from TRBV15 and TRBJ2-7, with D possibly TRBD2 on 6 matching bases. Trimming cost V 5 bases and J 7 bases, with 9 bases left between them. The CDR3 spans 11 residues. CDR1 and CDR2 from the germline V gene are LNHNV and YYDKDF (reference sequence). The CDR3, as DNA: TGTGCCACCAGCGGCGGGACTGAGCAGTACTTC. This translates into CATSGGTEQYF.

The J gene is TRBJ2-7, the V gene TRBV3-1 (or the pseudogene TRBV3-2), with a possible D match to TRBD2 (6 bases). With 3 bases removed from V and 3 bases from J, the gap between germline ends came to 12 bases. The germline V gene has CDR1 LGHDT and CDR2 YNNKEL (reference sequence). The CDR3 extends over 14 amino acids. The CDR3 reads CASSQAGIDYEQYF. The CDR3 bases are TGTGCCAGCAGCCAGGCGGGAATAGACTACGAGCAGTACTTC.

CDR3 region: CASSGNDRVTTEAFF. The CDR3 DNA sequence: TGTGCCAGCAGCGGGAACGACAGGGTGACCACTGAAGCTTTCTTT. This chain joins TRBV9 and TRBJ1-1; 7 positions match TRBD1. CDR1 and CDR2 from the germline V gene are SGDLS and YYNGEE. V was clipped by 3 bases and J by 4 bases; unmatched bases: 9. The CDR3 is 15 residues long.

J is TRBJ1-1 and V is TRBV2; D ambiguous. Per the germline V gene, CDR1 is SNHLY and CDR2 is FYNNEI. This CDR3 is built from 15 residues. V was clipped by 7 bases and J by 2 bases, with 17 bases between them. This CDR3 is CASTGLSRENTEAFF. The CDR3 nucleotides are TGTGCCAGCACCGGACTTTCAAGGGAAAACACTGAAGCTTTCTTT.

This chain joins TRBV10-3 and TRBJ2-5; 9 nucleotides line up with TRBD2. Germline V gene sequence: CDR1 ENHRY, CDR2 SYGVKD. V gave up 3 bases and J gave up 0 bases; unmatched junction bases: 2. This CDR3 is built from 15 residues. Here the CDR3 reads CAISDLAGNQETQYF. The CDR3 nucleotides read TGTGCCATCAGTGACCTAGCGGGGAACCAAGAGACCCAGTACTTC.

V and J are TRBV6-5 and TRBJ2-6; TRBD1 agrees at 9 bases. CDR1 and CDR2 from the germline V gene are MNHEY and SVGAGI. V was clipped by 8 bases and J by 1 base; unmatched bases: 3. The length of the CDR3 is 15 residues. DNA for the CDR3: TGTGCCAGCGAGACAGGGGGGTCTGGGGCCAACGTCCTGACTTTC. This codes for CASETGGSGANVLTF.

The gene calls are TRBV7-3 and TRBJ2-5; 10 positions agree with TRBD1. This CDR3 region has 16 residues. The ends lost 6 bases at V and 3 bases at J; junction bases unmatched: 10. Germline V gene sequence: CDR1 SGHTA, CDR2 FQGTGA. CDR3: CASSSRAGTGEETQYF. CDR3 bases: TGTGCCAGCAGTTCTAGGGCCGGGACAGGGGAAGAGACCCAGTACTTC.

The chain combines TRBV10-3 with TRBJ1-4; weak D call: TRBD1 (5 bases). The germline V gene has CDR1 ENHRY and CDR2 SYGVKD. Trimming removed 6 bases at V and 6 bases at J, with 8 bases between. The CDR3 loop spans 12 amino acids. CDR3 sequence reads: CAIRGPHEKLFF. DNA for the CDR3: TGTGCCATCAGGGGGCCCCATGAAAAACTGTTTTTT.

This rearrangement joins TRBV7-2 to TRBJ2-3, with D hard to call. Germline lookup yields CDR1 SGHTA and CDR2 FQGNSA. Trimming pared 5 bases from V and 4 bases from J, leaving 13 bases between. This CDR3 has 14 residues. The CDR3 loop reads CASSPSLVADTQYF. The CDR3 DNA follows: TGTGCCAGCAGCCCCTCATTAGTAGCAGATACGCAGTATTTT.

Only a few counts were recorded for this clone. The chain joins TRBV2 to TRBJ2-7; the match to TRBD1 covers 8 bases. Germline trimming cut 5 bases from V and 6 bases from J; bases unmatched to any gene: 3. Germline CDR1 is SNHLY and CDR2 is FYNNEI. The CDR3 covers 12 residues. CDR3 DNA sequence: TGTGCCAGCAGTAGACAGGGGTTCGAGCAGTACGTC. Its translation: CASSRQGFEQYV.

The J gene is TRBJ1-1, the V gene TRBV11-2, with D maybe TRBD1 (5 bases). The CDR3 length is 13 residues. CDR1 and CDR2 (germline): SGHAT, FQNNGV. With 8 bases removed from V and 4 bases from J, the gap between germline ends came to 14 bases. The CDR3 protein is CASAGGRSTEAFF. CDR3 sequence (DNA): TGTGCCAGCGCCGGGGGAAGGAGCACTGAAGCTTTCTTT. Looking up the rest from reference TRBV11-2 and TRBJ1-1 gives the full variable domain: EAGVAQSPRYKIIEKRQSVAFWCNPISGHATLYWYQQILGQGPKLLIQFQNNGVVDDSQLPKDRFSAERLKGVDSTLKIQPAKLEDSAVYLCASAGGRSTEAFFGQGTRLTVV.

The chain couples TRBV29-1 to TRBJ2-2; tentative D call: TRBD2 (6 bases). V was clipped by 6 bases and J by 10 bases, with 15 bases between them. Germline loops: CDR1 SQVTM, CDR2 ANQGSEA. This CDR3 has 12 amino acids. DNA of the CDR3: TGCAGCGTGCCTGGCGGGAAAGCGGAGCTGTTTTTT. This gives the protein CSVPGGKAELFF.

The V and J genes are TRBV7-6 and TRBJ1-1, with D maybe TRBD1 (5 bases). The CDR3 contains 15 residues. The V gene lost 3 bases and the J gene lost 0 bases, with 11 bases spanning the gap. The V gene's germline CDR1 is SGHVS and CDR2 FNYEAQ. In nucleotides, the CDR3 is TGTGCCAGCAGCTTGGGGCCAAACATGAACACTGAAGCTTTCTTT. Translation gives CASSLGPNMNTEAFF.